This section outlines one T cell receptor beta chain sequence together with its context. This CDR3 has 14 amino acids. Trimming shortened V by 5 bases and J by 1 base, and 12 bases separated the two germline ends. In germline, CDR1 is MNHEY, CDR2 SMNVEV (reference sequence). The data are from a study of T-cell reconstitution after alpha-beta-depleted transplantation in children. Unique molecular identifiers tagged the TCRbeta library. TCRdb re-derived calls from the PCR reads in MiXCR, one entry per CDR3 protein. The sample includes around 600,000 distinct CDR3 sequences, 10% to 13% of them seen just once.

This TCR derives from a human donor who donated a stem cell graft to a child with acute myeloid leukemia. This sequence joins TRBV27 and TRBJ2-7; TRBD1 might be the D (6 bases). Sequenced material: PBMCs from the stem cell graft donor, taken from the stem cell graft. CDR3 DNA sequence: TGTGCCAGCAGTACCACAGGGAATTCCTACGAGCAGTACTTC. Amino acids: CASSTTGNSYEQYF.